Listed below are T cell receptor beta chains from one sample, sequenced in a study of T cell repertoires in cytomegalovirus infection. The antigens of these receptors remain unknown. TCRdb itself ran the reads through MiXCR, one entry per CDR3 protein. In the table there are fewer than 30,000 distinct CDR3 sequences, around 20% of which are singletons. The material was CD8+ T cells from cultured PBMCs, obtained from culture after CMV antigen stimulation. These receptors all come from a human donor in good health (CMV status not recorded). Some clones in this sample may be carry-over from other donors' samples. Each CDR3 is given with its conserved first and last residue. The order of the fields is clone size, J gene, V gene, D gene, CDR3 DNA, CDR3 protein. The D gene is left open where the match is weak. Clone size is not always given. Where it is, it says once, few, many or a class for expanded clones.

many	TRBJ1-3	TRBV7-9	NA	TGTGCCAGCAGACCGCCGGGACAAGCCAAGCTTACCATATATTTT	CASRPPGQAKLTIYF
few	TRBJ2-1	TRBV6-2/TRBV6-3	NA	TGTGCCACCGCATTCGGGCTGTACAATGAGCAGTTCTTC	CATAFGLYNEQFF
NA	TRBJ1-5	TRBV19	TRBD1	TGTGCCAGTAGTATAGCGAATGACAGGGAAAGCAATCAGCCCCAGCATTTT	CASSIANDRESNQPQHF
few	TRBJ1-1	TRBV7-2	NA	TGTGCCAGCAGCTTAGGGGGGTGGACTGAAGCTTTCTTT	CASSLGGWTEAFF
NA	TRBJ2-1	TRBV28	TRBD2	TGTGCCAGCTCGTTAAGCGGGAGTAGGAATGAGCAGTTCTTC	CASSLSGSRNEQFF
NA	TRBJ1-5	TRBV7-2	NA	TGTGCCAGCAGCTTAGGGGGGTATAGCAATCAGCCCCAGCATTTT	CASSLGGYSNQPQHF
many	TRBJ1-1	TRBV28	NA	TGTGCCAGCACGTTGATTAGGGCGGGGGGAGCTTTCTTT	CASTLIRAGGAFF
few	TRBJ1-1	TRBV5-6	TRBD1	TGTGCCAGCAGCCCAACAGGGGCCCCCACTGAAGCTTTCTTT	CASSPTGAPTEAFF
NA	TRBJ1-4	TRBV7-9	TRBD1	TGTGCCAGCAGCCCGGGACAGGGCCGTGAAAAACTGTTTTTT	CASSPGQGREKLFF
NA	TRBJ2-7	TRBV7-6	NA	TGTGCCAGCAGCTTAGGTCCAGCTGGGGACGAGCAGTACTTC	CASSLGPAGDEQYF
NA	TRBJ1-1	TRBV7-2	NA	TGTGCCAGCAGCAGAAAAGTGGCGGGGTCATGGGACACTGAAGCTTTCTTT	CASSRKVAGSWDTEAFF
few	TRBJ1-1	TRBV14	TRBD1	TGTGCCAGCAGCCAACGGCGCAGGGGGGACACTGAAGCTTTCTTT	CASSQRRRGDTEAFF
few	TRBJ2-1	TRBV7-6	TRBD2	TGTGCCAGCAGCTTAGCGGGAGGGCCCATAAGCAATGAGCAGTTCTTC	CASSLAGGPISNEQFF
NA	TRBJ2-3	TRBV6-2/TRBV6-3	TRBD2	TGTGCCAGCAGTTACTCTCCTAGCGGGAGGGGATATACGCAGTATTTT	CASSYSPSGRGYTQYF
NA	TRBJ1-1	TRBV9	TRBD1	TGTGCCAGCAGCGGAATACCTGGGGACAGATGGACTGAAGCTTTCTTT	CASSGIPGDRWTEAFF
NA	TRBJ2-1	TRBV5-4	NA	TGTGCCAGCAGCTTGTGGTACAATGAGCAGTTCTTC	CASSLWYNEQFF
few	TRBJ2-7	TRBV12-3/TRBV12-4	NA	TGTGCCAGCAGTTTCGGTCCCCTATACGAGCAGTACTTC	CASSFGPLYEQYF
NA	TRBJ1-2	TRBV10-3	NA	TGTGCCATCAATGGGGGCGCTGGCTATGGCTACACCTTC	CAINGGAGYGYTF
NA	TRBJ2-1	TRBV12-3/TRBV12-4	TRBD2	TGTGCCAGCACCCCGACTAGCGGCTCATACAATGAGCAGTTCTTC	CASTPTSGSYNEQFF
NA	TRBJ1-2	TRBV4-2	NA	TGTGCCAGCAGCCAGTCCTGGGACATTTTATACTATGGCTACACCTTC	CASSQSWDILYYGYTF
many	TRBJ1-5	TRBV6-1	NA	TGTGCCAGCAGGGCAGGGTATAGCAATCAGCCCCAGCATTTT	CASRAGYSNQPQHF
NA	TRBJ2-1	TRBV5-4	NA	TGTGCCAGCAGCCCGGGGGTTGAGCAGTTCTTC	CASSPGVEQFF
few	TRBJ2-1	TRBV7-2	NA	TGTGCCAGCAGTCCTGAATACAATGAGCAGTTCTTC	CASSPEYNEQFF
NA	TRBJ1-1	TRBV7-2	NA	TGTGCCAGCAGCTTACGGGGGGCAAACACTGAAGCTTTCTTT	CASSLRGANTEAFF
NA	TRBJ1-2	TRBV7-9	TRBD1	TGTGCCAGCAGCTTAGGAGGACAGGACCATTCTAACTATGGCTACACCTTC	CASSLGGQDHSNYGYTF
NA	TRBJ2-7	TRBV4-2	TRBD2	TGTGCCAGCAGCCAAGAATCTAGCGGCTCCTACGAGCAGTACTTC	CASSQESSGSYEQYF
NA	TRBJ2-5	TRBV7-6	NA	TGTGCCAGCAGCTTAGCCGCGGGGATTAGCGGGGCAGGGGGAGAGACCCAGTACTTC	CASSLAAGISGAGGETQYF
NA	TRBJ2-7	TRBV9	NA	TGTGCCAGCAGCTCGTCAGCGTCCTACGAGCAGTACTTC	CASSSSASYEQYF
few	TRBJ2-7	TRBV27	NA	TGTGCCAGCAGTCCTGGGGGGCGGGAGGAGCAGTACTTC	CASSPGGREEQYF
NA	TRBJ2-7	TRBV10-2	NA	TGCGCCAGCAGTGAGTCCTCAGGGAGCTACGAGCAGTACTTC	CASSESSGSYEQYF
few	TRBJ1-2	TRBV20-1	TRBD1	TGCAGTGCTAGAGATCACAGGGGTAACTATGGCTACACCTTC	CSARDHRGNYGYTF
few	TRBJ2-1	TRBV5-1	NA	TGCGCCAGTAAGAATGCCAGGACTTACAATGAGCAGTTCTTC	CASKNARTYNEQFF
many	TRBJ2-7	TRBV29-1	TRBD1	TGCAGCGTGATGGGACAGGGAATTTCCTACGAGCAGTACTTC	CSVMGQGISYEQYF
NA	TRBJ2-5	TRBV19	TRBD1	TGTGCCAGTAAAGGGGGACAGGGGTACGGAGAGACCCAGTACTTC	CASKGGQGYGETQYF
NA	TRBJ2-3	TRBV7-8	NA	TGTGCCAGCAGCTTAGACGGGACCGGCACAGATACGCAGTATTTT	CASSLDGTGTDTQYF
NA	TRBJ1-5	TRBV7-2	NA	TGTGCCAGCAGTCCTTTTTCGGATCAGCCCCAGCATTTT	CASSPFSDQPQHF
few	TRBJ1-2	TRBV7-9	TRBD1	TGTGCCAGCAGCTCCACTCGGGACAGTAACTATGGCTACACCTTC	CASSSTRDSNYGYTF
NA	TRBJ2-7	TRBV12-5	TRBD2	TGTGCTAGTGGGTTAACGGTAACAGGCGGGAGTCTCTACGAGCAGTACTTC	CASGLTVTGGSLYEQYF
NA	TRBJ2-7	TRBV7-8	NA	TGTGCCAGCAGCTTAGGACACCAGGGCTACGAGCAGTACTTC	CASSLGHQGYEQYF
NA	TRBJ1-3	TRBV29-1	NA	TGCAGCGTTAGGAGCTGGACTGGAAACACCATATATTTT	CSVRSWTGNTIYF
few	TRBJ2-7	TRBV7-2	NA	TGTGCCAGCAGCTTAGCCCTCGATTACGAGCAGTACTTC	CASSLALDYEQYF
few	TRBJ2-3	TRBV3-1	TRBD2	TGTGCCAGCAGACGTGATAGCGGGGAAGGTACGCAGTATTTT	CASRRDSGEGTQYF
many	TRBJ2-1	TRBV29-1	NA	TGCAGCGTTGGGACAGGGAGGGATGAGCAGTTCTTC	CSVGTGRDEQFF
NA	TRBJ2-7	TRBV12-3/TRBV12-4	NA	TGTGCCAGCCGCGGGGGGACAGGGTTCTACGAGCAGTACTTC	CASRGGTGFYEQYF